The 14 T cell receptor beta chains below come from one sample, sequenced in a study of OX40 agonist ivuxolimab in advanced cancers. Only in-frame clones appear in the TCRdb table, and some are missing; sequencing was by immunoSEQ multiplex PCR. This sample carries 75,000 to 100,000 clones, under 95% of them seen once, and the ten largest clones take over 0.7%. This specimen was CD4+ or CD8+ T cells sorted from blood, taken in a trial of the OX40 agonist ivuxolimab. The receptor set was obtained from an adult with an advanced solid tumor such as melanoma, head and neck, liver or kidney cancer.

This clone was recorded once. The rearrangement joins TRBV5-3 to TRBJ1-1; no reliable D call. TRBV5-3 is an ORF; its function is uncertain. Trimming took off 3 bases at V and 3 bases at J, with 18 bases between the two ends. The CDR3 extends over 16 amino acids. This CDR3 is CARSSDGIHRDTEAFF. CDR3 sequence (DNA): TGTGCCAGAAGCTCCGATGGGATCCACCGGGACACTGAAGCTTTCTTT.

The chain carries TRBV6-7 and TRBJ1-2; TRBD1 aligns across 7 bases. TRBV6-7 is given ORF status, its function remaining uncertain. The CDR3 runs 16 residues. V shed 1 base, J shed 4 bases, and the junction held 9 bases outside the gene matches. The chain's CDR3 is CASSYWGETGPYGYTF. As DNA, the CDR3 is TGTGCCAGCAGTTACTGGGGAGAGACAGGGCCCTATGGCTACACCTTC.

CDR3 DNA sequence: TGCGCCAGCAGCCCATTAGCGGGAGCAGCTGAGCAGTACTTC. Protein sequence: CASSPLAGAAEQYF. The gene calls are TRBV4-3 and TRBJ2-7, with 9 bases matching TRBD2. CDR1 and CDR2 from the germline V gene are LGHNA and YSLEER. V lost 4 bases, J lost 7 bases, and 8 bases stayed unmatched. The CDR3 runs 14 residues.

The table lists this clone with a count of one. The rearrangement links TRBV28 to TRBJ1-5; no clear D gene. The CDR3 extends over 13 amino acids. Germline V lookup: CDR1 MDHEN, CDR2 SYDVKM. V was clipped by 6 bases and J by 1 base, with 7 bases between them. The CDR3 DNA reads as TGTGCCAGCAGGACTAACAGCAATCAGCCCCAGCATTTT. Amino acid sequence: CASRTNSNQPQHF. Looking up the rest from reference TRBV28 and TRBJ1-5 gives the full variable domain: DVKVTQSSRYLVKRTGEKVFLECVQDMDHENMFWYRQDPGLGLRLIYFSYDVKMKEKGDIPEGYSVSREKKERFSLILESASTNQTSMYLCASRTNSNQPQHFGDGTRLSIL.

DNA for the CDR3: TGCGCCAGCAGCCCCCTCCAGGGGGCTGGGGAGACCCAGTACTTC. It translates to CASSPLQGAGETQYF. The rearrangement joins TRBV5-1 to TRBJ2-5; 8 bases map to TRBD1. The V gene's germline CDR1 is SGHRS and CDR2 YFSETQ. After removal of 4 bases from V and 5 bases from J, the junction contained 10 bases not matched to a gene. This CDR3 comprises 15 residues.

CDR3 in amino acids: CAISGTGQGGYEQYF. As DNA, the CDR3 is TGTGCCATCAGTGGGACCGGACAGGGGGGCTACGAGCAGTACTTC. This rearrangement joins TRBV10-3 to TRBJ2-7; TRBD1 matches at 10 bases. J lost 3 bases, V lost 4 bases, and 6 bases had no gene match. Germline V lookup: CDR1 ENHRY, CDR2 SYGVKD. CDR3 length equals 15 residues.

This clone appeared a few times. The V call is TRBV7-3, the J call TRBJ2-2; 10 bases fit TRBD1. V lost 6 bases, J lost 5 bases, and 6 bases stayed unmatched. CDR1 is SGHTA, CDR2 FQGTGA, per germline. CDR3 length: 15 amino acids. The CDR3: CASRADRGQTGELFF. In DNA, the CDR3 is TGTGCCAGCAGGGCAGACAGGGGGCAAACCGGGGAGCTGTTTTTT.

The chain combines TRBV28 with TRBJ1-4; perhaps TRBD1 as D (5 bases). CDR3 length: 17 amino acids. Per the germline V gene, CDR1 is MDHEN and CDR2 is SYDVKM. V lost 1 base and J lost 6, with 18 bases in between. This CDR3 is CASSLLGSPGLDEKLFF. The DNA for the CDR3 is TGTGCCAGCAGTTTATTGGGCAGCCCAGGGCTCGATGAAAAACTGTTTTTT.

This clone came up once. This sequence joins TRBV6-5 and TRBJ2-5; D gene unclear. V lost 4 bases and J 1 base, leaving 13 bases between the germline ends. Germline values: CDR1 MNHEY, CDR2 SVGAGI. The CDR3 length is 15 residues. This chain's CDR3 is CASSSPGKAQETQYF. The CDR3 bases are TGTGCCAGCAGTTCCCCCGGAAAGGCCCAAGAGACCCAGTACTTC.

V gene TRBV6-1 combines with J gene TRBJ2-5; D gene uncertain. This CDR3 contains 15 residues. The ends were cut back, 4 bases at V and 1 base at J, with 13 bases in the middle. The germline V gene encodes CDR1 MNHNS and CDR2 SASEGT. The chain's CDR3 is CASSGASSTQETQYF. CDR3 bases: TGTGCCAGCAGTGGGGCCAGCTCGACCCAAGAGACCCAGTACTTC.

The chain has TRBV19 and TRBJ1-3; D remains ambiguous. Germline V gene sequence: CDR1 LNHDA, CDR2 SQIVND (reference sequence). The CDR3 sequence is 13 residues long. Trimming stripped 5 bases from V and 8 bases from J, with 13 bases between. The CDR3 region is CASSPTREDTIYF. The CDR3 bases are TGTGCCAGTAGTCCTACGCGGGAGGACACCATATATTTT.

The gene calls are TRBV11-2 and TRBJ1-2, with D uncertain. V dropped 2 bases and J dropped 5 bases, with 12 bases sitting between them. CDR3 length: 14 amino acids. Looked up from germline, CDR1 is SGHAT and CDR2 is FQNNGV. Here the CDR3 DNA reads TGTGCCAGCAGCTTAAACGCGCAGCTTTATGGCTACACCTTC. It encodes CASSLNAQLYGYTF.

Here the CDR3 reads CASSLSQGSNQPQHF. The CDR3 DNA follows: TGCGCCAGCAGCCTATCACAGGGTAGCAATCAGCCCCAGCATTTT. J is TRBJ1-5 and V is TRBV5-1; perhaps TRBD1 as D (6 bases). Between the trimmed V and J ends, which lost 4 bases and 0 bases, there was a span of 11 bases. This CDR3 spans 15 amino acids. Per the germline V gene, CDR1 is SGHRS and CDR2 is YFSETQ.

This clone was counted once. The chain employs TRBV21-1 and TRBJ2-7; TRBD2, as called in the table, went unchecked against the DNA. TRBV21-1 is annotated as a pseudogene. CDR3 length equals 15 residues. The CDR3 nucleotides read TGTGCCAGCAGCCCTCCCCCGGGAGGATCTTACGAGCAGTACTTC. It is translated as CASSPPPGGSYEQYF.